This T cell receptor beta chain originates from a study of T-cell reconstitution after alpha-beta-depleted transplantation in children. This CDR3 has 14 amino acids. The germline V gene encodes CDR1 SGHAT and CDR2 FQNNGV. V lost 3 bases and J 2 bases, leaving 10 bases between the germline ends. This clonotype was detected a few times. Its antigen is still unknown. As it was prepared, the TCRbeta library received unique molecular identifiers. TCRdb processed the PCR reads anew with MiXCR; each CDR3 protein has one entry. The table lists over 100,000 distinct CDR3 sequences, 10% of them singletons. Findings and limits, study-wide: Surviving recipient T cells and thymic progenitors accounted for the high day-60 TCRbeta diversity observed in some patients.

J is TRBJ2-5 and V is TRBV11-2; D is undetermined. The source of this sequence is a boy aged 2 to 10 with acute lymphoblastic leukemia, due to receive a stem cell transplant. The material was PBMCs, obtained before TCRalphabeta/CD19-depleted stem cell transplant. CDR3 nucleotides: TGTGCCAGCAGCTTGGGTTACGGTCAAGAGACCCAGTACTTC. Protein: CASSLGYGQETQYF. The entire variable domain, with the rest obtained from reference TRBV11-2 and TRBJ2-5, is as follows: EAGVAQSPRYKIIEKRQSVAFWCNPISGHATLYWYQQILGQGPKLLIQFQNNGVVDDSQLPKDRFSAERLKGVDSTLKIQPAKLEDSAVYLCASSLGYGQETQYFGPGTRLLVL.